Below, one T cell receptor beta chain is given with its context. As yet, its antigen is unknown. A read error is possible here, since a much larger clone lies one base away. CDR1 and CDR2 (germline): SGHVS, FNYEAQ. The CDR3 is 15 amino acids. This record comes from a study of T cell repertoires in cytomegalovirus infection. The wider study: The authors used CMV epitopes that were HLA-C-restricted (recently identified) and HLA-B-restricted (well studied). Public signatures in TCR beta pointed to CMV infection and matching HLA type. Study-level results: Within the response measured ex vivo, HLA-C-restricted CMV-specific TCR beta clonotypes were dominant.

TCRdb recomputed calls from the reads with MiXCR, one row per CDR3 protein. The sample has about 920,000 distinct CDR3 sequences, approximately 32% seen once. The sequenced sample was cultured CD8+ T cells from PBMCs, obtained from culture after CMV antigen stimulation. This chain connects TRBV7-6 to TRBJ2-3; no definite D call. The TCR comes from a human donor in good health (CMV status not recorded). Some clones in this sample may be carry-over from other donors' samples. The CDR3 loop is CTSSLFGSSTDTQYF. The DNA for the CDR3 is TGTACCAGCAGCTTATTTGGGTCGAGCACAGATACGCAGTATTTT. Full variable domain (remainder filled in from reference TRBV7-6 and TRBJ2-3): GAGVSQSPRYKVTKRGQDVALRCDPISGHVSLYWYRQALGQGPEFLTYFNYEAQQDKSGLPNDRFSAERPEGSISTLTIQRTEQRDSAMYRCTSSLFGSSTDTQYFGPGTRLTVL.